Listed below are T cell receptor beta chains from one sample, sequenced in a study of shared clonotypes between healthy human individuals. TCRdb's copy holds only in-frame clones and misses some; the assay was immunoSEQ multiplex PCR. Of around 690,000 clones listed, 80% to 95% are singletons. Sequencing was performed on memory CD8+ T cells from PBMCs. These receptors all come from a young man in good health. Some clones in this sample may be carry-over from other donors' samples. Each CDR3 is given with its conserved first and last residue.

>TRBV5-1|TRBJ1-4
CASSPRQGDSEKLFF
>TRBV11-2|TRBJ1-4
CASSLEGGPNEKLFF
>TRBV2|TRBJ2-1
CASSEDGGYNEQFF
>TRBV7-9|TRBJ1-1
CASSSDSSEAFF
>TRBV9|TRBJ2-3
CASSVPWGRQDTQYF
>TRBV27|TRBJ2-1
CASSRTSGGPPSYNEQFF
>TRBV4-1|TRBJ2-5
CASSPDGEETQYF
>TRBV13|TRBJ2-2
CASSLAPRTVNTGELFF
>TRBV7-8|TRBJ2-2
CASSPPGLAGVSVTGELFF
>TRBV6-5|TRBJ1-1
CASSYFRGTEAFF
>TRBV28|TRBJ2-7
CASLGGAYEQYF
>TRBV7-9|TRBJ2-5
CASSPGTRIGGETQYF
>TRBV27|TRBJ2-7
CASSFGVPYEQYF
>TRBV4-3|TRBJ1-1
CASSQVTFLRGQADEAFF
>TRBV5-1|TRBJ1-1
CASSVAPRGGVVNTEAFF